This is a list of T cell receptor beta chains from one sample in a study of blood T cells in healthy people across ages. TCRdb re-derived calls from the 5' RACE reads in MiXCR, one entry per CDR3 protein. The sample yields about 1.7 million distinct CDR3 sequences, approximately 28% seen once. The material sequenced was blood. All receptors come from a woman aged 25 to 39 in good health. Each CDR3 is given without its conserved first and last residue. A D gene is named only where the DNA matches it firmly.

j_call d_call v_call cdr3_aa
TRBJ2-5 NA TRBV11-3 ASSYDFQETQY
TRBJ2-5 NA TRBV7-3 ASSLYSRETQY
TRBJ1-1 NA TRBV9 ASSVHDWGETNTEAF
TRBJ2-1 NA TRBV6-2/TRBV6-3 ASVFHGGGLQF
TRBJ2-1 NA TRBV27 ASSSGRLREQF
TRBJ2-1 NA TRBV19 ASSVGLEEGNEQF
TRBJ2-1 NA TRBV7-6 ASSFRSNGDEQF
TRBJ2-5 NA TRBV5-1 AGSLSGKETQY
TRBJ2-7 NA TRBV12-3/TRBV12-4 ASSEQVLGAYEQY
TRBJ1-3 NA TRBV28 ASSLYPDTIY